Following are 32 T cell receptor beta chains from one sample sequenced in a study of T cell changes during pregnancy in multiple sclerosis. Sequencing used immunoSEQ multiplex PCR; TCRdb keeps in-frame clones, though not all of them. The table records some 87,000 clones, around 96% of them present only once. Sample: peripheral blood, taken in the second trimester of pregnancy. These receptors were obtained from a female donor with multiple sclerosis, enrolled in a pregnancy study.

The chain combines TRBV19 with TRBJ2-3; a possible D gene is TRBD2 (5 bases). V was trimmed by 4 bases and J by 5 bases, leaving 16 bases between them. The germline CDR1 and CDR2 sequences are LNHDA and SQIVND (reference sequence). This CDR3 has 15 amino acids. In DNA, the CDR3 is TGTGCCAGTAGTAAGGGATCAGGAGGTAAAGATACGCAGTATTTT. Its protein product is CASSKGSGGKDTQYF.

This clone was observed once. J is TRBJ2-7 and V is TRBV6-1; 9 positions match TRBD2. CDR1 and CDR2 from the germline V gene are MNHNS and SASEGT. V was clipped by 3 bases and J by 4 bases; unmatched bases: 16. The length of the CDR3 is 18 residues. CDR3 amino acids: CASSDLSGGVAGVYEQYF. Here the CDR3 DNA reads TGTGCCAGCAGTGATTTGAGTGGTGGGGTAGCGGGAGTGTACGAGCAGTACTTC.

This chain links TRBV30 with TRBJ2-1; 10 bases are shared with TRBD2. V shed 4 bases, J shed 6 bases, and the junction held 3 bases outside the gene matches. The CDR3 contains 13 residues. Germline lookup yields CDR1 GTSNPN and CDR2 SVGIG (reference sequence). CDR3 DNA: TGTGCCTGGACTAGCGGGAGATCCAATGAGCAGTTCTTC. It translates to CAWTSGRSNEQFF.

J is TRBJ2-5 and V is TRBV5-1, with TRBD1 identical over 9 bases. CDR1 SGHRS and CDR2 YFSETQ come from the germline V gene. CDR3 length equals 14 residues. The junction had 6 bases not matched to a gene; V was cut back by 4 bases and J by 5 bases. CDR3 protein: CASSTGQGRETQYF. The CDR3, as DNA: TGCGCCAGCAGCACCGGACAGGGGAGGGAGACCCAGTACTTC.

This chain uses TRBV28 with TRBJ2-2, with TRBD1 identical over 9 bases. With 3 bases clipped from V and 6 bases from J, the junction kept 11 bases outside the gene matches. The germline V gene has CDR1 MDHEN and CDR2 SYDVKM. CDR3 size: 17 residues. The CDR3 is CASSFLGDRVVAGELFF. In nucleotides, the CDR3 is TGTGCCAGCAGTTTCTTAGGGGACAGGGTAGTTGCCGGGGAGCTGTTTTTT.

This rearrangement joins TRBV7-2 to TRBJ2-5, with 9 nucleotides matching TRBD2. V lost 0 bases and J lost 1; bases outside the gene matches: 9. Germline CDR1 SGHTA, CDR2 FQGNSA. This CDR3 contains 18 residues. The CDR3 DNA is TGTGCCAGCAGCTTAGCGAGGTGGACTAGCGCTATCCAAGAGACCCAGTACTTC. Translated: CASSLARWTSAIQETQYF. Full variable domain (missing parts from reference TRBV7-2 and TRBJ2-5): GAGVSQSPSNKVTEKGKDVELRCDPISGHTALYWYRQSLGQGLEFLIYFQGNSAPDKSGLPSDRFSAERTGGSVSTLTIQRTQQEDSAVYLCASSLARWTSAIQETQYFGPGTRLLVL.

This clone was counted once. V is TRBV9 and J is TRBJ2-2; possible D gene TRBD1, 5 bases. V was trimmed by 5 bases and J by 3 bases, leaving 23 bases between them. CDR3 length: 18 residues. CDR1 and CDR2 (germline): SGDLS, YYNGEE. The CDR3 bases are TGTGCCAGCAGTTCGACCCTTCAGGGAACGACCCACACCGGGGAGCTGTTTTTT. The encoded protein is CASSSTLQGTTHTGELFF. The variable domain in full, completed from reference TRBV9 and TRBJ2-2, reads DSGVTQTPKHLITATGQRVTLRCSPRSGDLSVYWYQQSLDQGLQFLIQYYNGEERAKGNILERFSAQQFPDLHSELNLSSLELGDSALYFCASSSTLQGTTHTGELFFGEGSRLTVL.

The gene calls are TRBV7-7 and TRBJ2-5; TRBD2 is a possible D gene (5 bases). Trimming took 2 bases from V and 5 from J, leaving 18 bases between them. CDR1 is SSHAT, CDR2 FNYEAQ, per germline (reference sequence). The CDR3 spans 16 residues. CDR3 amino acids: CASSLNPGWELETQYF. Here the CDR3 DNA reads TGTGCCAGCAGCTTAAATCCAGGTTGGGAGCTTGAGACCCAGTACTTC.

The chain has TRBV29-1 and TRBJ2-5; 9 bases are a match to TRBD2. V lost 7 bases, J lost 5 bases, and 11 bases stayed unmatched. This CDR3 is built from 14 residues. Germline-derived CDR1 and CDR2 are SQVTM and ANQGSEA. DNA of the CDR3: TGCAGCGGGGGGGGTAGCGGGAGAACTGAGACCCAGTACTTC. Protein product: CSGGGSGRTETQYF.

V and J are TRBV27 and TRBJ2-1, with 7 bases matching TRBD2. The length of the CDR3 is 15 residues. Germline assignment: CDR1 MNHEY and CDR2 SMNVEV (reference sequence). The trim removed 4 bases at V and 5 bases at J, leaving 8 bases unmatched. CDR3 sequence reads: CASSYGSGEDNEQFF. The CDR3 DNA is TGTGCCAGCAGTTACGGGAGCGGGGAAGACAATGAGCAGTTCTTC.

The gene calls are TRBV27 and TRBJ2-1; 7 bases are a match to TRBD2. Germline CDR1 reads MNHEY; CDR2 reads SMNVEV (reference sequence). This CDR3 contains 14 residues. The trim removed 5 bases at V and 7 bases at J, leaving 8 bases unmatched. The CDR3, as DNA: TGTGCCAGCAGTCTCTCGGGAGGTGGAAATGAGCAGTTCTTC. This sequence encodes CASSLSGGGNEQFF.

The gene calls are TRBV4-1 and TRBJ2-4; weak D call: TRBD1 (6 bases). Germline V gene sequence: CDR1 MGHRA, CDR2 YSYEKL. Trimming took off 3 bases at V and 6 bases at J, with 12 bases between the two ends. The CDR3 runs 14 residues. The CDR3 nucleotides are TGCGCCAGCAGCCAGTTACTACAGGGAAACATTCAGTACTTC. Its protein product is CASSQLLQGNIQYF.

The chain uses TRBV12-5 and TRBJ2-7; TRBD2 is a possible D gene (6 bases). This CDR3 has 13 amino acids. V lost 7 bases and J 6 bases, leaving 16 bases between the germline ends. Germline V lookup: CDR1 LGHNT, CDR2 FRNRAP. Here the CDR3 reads CASAGRERGEQYF. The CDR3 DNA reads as TGTGCTAGTGCGGGTCGGGAGAGGGGCGAGCAGTACTTC.

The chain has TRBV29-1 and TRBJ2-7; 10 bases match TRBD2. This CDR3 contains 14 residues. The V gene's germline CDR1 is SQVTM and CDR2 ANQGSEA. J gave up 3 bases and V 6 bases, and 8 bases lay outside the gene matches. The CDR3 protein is CSVVLAGVNYEQYF. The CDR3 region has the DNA TGCAGCGTGGTCCTAGCGGGGGTTAACTACGAGCAGTACTTC.

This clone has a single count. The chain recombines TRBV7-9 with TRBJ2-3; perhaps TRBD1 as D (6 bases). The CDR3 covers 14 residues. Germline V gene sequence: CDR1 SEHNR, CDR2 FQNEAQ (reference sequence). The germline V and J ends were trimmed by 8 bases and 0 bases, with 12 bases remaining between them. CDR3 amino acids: CASSNRASTDTQYF. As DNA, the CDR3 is TGTGCCAGCTCAAACAGGGCTAGCACAGATACGCAGTATTTT.

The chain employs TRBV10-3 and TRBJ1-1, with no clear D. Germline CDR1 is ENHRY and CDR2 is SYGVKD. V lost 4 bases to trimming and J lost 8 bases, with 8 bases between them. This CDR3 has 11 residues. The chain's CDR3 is CAISGGFEAFF. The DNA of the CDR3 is TGTGCCATCAGTGGCGGGTTCGAAGCTTTCTTT.

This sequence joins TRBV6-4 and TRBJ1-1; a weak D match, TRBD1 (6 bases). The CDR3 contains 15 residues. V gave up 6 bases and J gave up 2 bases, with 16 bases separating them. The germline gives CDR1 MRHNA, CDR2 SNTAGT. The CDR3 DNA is TGTGCCAGCAGCGATACCGGGACACATAACACTGAAGCTTTCTTT. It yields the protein CASSDTGTHNTEAFF.

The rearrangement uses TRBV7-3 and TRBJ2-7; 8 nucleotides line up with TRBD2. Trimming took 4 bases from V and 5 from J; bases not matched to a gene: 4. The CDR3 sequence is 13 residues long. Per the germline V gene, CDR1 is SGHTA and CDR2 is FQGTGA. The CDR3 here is CASSYGGGDEQYF. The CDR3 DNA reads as TGTGCCAGCAGCTACGGGGGGGGCGACGAGCAGTACTTC.

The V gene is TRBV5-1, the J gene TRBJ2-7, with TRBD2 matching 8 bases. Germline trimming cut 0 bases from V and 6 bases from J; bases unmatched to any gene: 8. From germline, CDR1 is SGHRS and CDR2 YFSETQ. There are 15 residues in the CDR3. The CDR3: CASSLDAAGVLEQYF. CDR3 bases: TGCGCCAGCAGCTTGGATGCAGCGGGAGTGCTCGAGCAGTACTTC.

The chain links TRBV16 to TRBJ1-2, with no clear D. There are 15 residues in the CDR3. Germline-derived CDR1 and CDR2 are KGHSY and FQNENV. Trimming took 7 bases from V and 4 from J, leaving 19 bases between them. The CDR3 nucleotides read TGTGCCAGCACCACCGCTCAAAACTCCTTCTATGGCTACACCTTC. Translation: CASTTAQNSFYGYTF.

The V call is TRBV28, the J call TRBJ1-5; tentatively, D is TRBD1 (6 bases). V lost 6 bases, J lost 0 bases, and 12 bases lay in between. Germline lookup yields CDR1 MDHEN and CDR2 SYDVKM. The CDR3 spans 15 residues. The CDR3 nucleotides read TGTGCCAGCAGCAGGACAGAACTTAGCAATCAGCCCCAGCATTTT. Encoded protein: CASSRTELSNQPQHF.

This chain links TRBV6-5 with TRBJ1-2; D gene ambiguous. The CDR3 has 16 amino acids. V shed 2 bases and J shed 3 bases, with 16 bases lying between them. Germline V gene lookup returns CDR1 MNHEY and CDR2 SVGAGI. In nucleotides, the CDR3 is TGTGCCAGCAGTTACGAGCGGGGAGGGAAGGACTATGGCTACACCTTC. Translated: CASSYERGGKDYGYTF.

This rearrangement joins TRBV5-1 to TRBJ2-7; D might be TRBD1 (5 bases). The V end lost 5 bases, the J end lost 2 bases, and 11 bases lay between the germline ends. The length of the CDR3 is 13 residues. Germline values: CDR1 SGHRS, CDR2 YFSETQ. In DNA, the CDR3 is TGCGCCAGCAGGCAGGGCGATGCCTACGAGCAGTACTTC. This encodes CASRQGDAYEQYF.

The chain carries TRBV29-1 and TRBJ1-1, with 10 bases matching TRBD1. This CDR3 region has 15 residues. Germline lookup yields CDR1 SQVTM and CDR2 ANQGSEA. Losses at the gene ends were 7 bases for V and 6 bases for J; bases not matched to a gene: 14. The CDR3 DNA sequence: TGCAGCGGGAGGACAGGGGGAAGGGGACACTCTGAAGCTTTCTTT. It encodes CSGRTGGRGHSEAFF.

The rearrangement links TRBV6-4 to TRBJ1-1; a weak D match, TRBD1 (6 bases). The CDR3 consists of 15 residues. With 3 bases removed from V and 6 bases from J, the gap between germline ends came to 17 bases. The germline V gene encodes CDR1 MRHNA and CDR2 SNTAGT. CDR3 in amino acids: CASSEGQGQFAEAFF. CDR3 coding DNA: TGTGCCAGCAGTGAAGGGCAGGGGCAATTCGCTGAAGCTTTCTTT.

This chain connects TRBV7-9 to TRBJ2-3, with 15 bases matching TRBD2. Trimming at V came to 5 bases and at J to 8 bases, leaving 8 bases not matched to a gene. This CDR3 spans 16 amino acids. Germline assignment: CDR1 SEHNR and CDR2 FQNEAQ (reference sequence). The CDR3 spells CASSPGLAGGPVTQYF. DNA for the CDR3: TGTGCCAGCAGCCCAGGACTAGCGGGAGGGCCTGTTACGCAGTATTTT.

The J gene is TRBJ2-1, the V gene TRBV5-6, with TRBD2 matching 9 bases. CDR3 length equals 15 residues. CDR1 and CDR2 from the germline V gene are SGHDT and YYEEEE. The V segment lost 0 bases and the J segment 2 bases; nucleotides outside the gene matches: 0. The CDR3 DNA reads TGTGCCAGCAGCTTGGGCGGGAGGGCCTACAATGAGCAGTTCTTC. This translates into CASSLGGRAYNEQFF. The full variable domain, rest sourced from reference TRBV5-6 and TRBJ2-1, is DAGVTQSPTHLIKTRGQQVTLRCSPKSGHDTVSWYQQALGQGPQFIFQYYEEEERQRGNFPDRFSGHQFPNYSSELNVNALLLGDSALYLCASSLGGRAYNEQFFGPGTRLTVL.

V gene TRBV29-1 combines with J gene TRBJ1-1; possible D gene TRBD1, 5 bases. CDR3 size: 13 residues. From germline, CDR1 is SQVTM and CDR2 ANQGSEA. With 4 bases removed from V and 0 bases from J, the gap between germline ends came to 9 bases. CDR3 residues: CSVARGMNTEAFF. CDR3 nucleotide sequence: TGCAGCGTTGCTAGGGGTATGAACACTGAAGCTTTCTTT.

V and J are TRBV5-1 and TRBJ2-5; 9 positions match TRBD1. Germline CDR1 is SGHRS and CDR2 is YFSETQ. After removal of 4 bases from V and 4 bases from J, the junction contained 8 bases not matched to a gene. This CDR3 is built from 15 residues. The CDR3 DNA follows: TGCGCCAGCAGCCCCGGGACAGGGAGGGGAGAGACCCAGTACTTC. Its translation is CASSPGTGRGETQYF.

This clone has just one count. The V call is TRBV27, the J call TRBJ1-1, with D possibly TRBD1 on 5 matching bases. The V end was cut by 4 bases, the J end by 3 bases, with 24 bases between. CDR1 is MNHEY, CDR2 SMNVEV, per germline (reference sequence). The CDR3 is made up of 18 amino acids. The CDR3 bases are TGTGCCAGCAGTTCAATCCGGACCGCCGTGGGGGGGGACACTGAAGCTTTCTTT. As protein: CASSSIRTAVGGDTEAFF.

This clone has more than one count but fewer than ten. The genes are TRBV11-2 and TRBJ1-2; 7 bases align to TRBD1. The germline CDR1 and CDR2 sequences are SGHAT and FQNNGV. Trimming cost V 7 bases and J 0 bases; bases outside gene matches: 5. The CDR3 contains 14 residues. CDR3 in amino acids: CASTRQGANYGYTF. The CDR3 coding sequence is TGTGCCAGCACCAGACAGGGAGCTAACTATGGCTACACCTTC.

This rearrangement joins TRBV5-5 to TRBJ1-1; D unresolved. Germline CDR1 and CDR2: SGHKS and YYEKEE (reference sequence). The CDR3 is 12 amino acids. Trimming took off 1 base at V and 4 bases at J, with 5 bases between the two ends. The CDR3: CASSLFSTEAFF. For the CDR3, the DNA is TGTGCCAGCAGCTTGTTCAGCACTGAAGCTTTCTTT.